These T cell receptor beta chains were read from a single sample in a study of vaccination effects on CD4 cells after COVID-19. The antigens for these receptors are not known. TCRdb's table, derived via immunoSEQ multiplex PCR, lists solely in-frame clones and lacks some. The table includes around 37,000 clones, 73% detected once. Sequenced here: CD4+ T cells from PBMCs cultured with a peptide pool, sampled before COVID-19 vaccination. The receptor set was obtained from a human donor who had a prior SARS-CoV-2 infection. The CDR3 runs from the conserved cysteine through the conserved F or W. Each record gives: V gene, clone size, D gene, J gene, CDR3 protein, CDR3 DNA. The D gene is left open where the match is weak. Expanded clones get a size class; other rows say once, few or many, or leave the size out.

TRBV19	.	.	TRBJ1-4	CASRDGTATEKLFF	TGTGCCAGTAGAGACGGGACCGCGACTGAAAAACTGTTTTTT
TRBV2	few	.	TRBJ2-3	CASTDFQRSTDTQYF	TGTGCCAGCACCGATTTCCAGCGAAGCACAGATACGCAGTATTTT
TRBV29-1	.	.	TRBJ2-4	CSVRTGDIQYF	TGCAGCGTACGGACTGGGGACATTCAGTACTTC
TRBV27	.	.	TRBJ1-5	CANVRAGMQPQHF	TGTGCCAACGTAAGAGCGGGGATGCAGCCCCAGCATTTT
TRBV9	.	.	TRBJ1-3	CASSIGNTIYF	TGTGCCAGCAGCATCGGAAACACCATATATTTT
TRBV20-1	once	.	TRBJ2-4	CSAQGMNIQYF	TGCAGTGCGCAGGGGATGAACATTCAGTACTTC
TRBV11-3	.	.	TRBJ1-1	CASSPAGTLTEAFF	TGTGCCAGCAGCCCCGCCGGGACACTCACTGAAGCTTTCTTT
TRBV2	few	TRBD2	TRBJ2-7	CASSSGLAHEQYF	TGTGCCAGCAGTTCAGGACTAGCGCACGAGCAGTACTTC
TRBV27	.	.	TRBJ1-1	CASSLRGSYTEAFF	TGTGCCAGCAGTTTGCGGGGGTCTTACACTGAAGCTTTCTTT
TRBV11-2	.	TRBD2	TRBJ2-7	CASSPGWGLAGASSYEQYF	TGTGCCAGCAGCCCAGGGTGGGGACTAGCGGGGGCTTCTTCCTACGAGCAGTACTTC
TRBV7-2	.	.	TRBJ2-7	CASSLGYSYSYEQYF	TGTGCCAGCAGCTTAGGGTACTCATACTCCTACGAGCAGTACTTC
TRBV18	.	.	TRBJ1-2	CASSPRTVNYGYTF	TGTGCCAGCTCACCACGGACAGTCAACTATGGCTACACCTTC
TRBV2	.	.	TRBJ2-5	CASSEEETQYF	TGTGCCAGCAGTGAGGAAGAGACCCAGTACTTC
TRBV5-1	.	.	TRBJ2-5	CASSFGEYQETQYF	TGCGCCAGCAGCTTTGGGGAGTACCAAGAGACCCAGTACTTC
TRBV4-3	once	TRBD1	TRBJ2-7	CASSQDLDRVFPYEQYF	TGCGCCAGCAGCCAAGATCTCGACAGGGTGTTTCCCTACGAGCAGTACTTC
TRBV7-9	.	.	TRBJ2-7	CASSLTRSSYEQYF	TGTGCCAGCAGCTTAACCAGGAGCTCCTACGAGCAGTACTTC
TRBV7-3	.	.	TRBJ2-1	CASSLTSEDEQFF	TGTGCCAGCAGCTTAACGTCAGAGGATGAGCAGTTCTTC
TRBV11-2	.	TRBD2	TRBJ2-3	CASSIIAGFTDTQYF	TGTGCCAGCAGCATCATAGCGGGATTCACAGATACGCAGTATTTT
TRBV18	few	TRBD2	TRBJ2-3	CASSSQQRGGPTQYF	TGTGCCAGCTCATCCCAACAGCGGGGGGGTCCAACGCAGTATTTT
TRBV2	.	TRBD2	TRBJ2-3	CASSETGTISTQYF	TGTGCCAGCAGTGAGACCGGGACTATCTCCACGCAGTATTTT
TRBV11-2	.	.	TRBJ2-7	CASSENGGTLAYEQYF	TGTGCCAGCAGCGAGAACGGTGGGACTCTCGCCTACGAGCAGTACTTC
TRBV30	.	TRBD1	TRBJ1-1	CAWSAGIWDRGLLNTEAFF	TGTGCCTGGAGTGCCGGAATCTGGGACAGGGGTCTTTTGAACACTGAAGCTTTCTTT
TRBV18	.	.	TRBJ2-2	CASSPPSKSELFF	TGTGCCAGCTCACCACCCTCTAAGTCAGAGCTGTTTTTT
TRBV15	once	TRBD1	TRBJ1-5	CATSRMTGMAQHF	TGTGCCACCAGCAGAATGACAGGGATGGCCCAGCATTTT
TRBV18	.	TRBD1	TRBJ2-7	CASSPGTGVREQYF	TGTGCCAGCTCACCAGGGACAGGAGTCCGCGAGCAGTACTTC